This T cell receptor (beta chain) was identified in a study of CD8 T cells in ankylosing spondylitis. Study-wide points: Significant enrichment of disease-linked clones was reported in matched ankylosing spondylitis synovial fluid. Clones linked to disease, bearing a CD8+ phenotype, were relatively rare in peripheral blood. There were earlier reports of some motif variants in reactive arthritis synovial fluid and blood.

This clonotype was observed many times. What it binds is not known. Germline CDR1 reads SEHNR; CDR2 reads FQNEAQ (reference sequence). Losses at the gene ends were 3 bases for V and 7 bases for J; bases not matched to a gene: 6. The length of the CDR3 is 15 residues. Each CDR3 protein is one row after TCRdb ran MiXCR on the 5' RACE reads. Altogether 100,000 to 150,000 distinct CDR3 sequences are present, 7% to 10% being singletons, with the ten largest covering approximately 3.4%. The sample was blood, either unsorted or a sorted T cell fraction (not recorded which). V gene TRBV7-9 combines with J gene TRBJ2-7; the match to TRBD2 covers 13 bases. The sequence was obtained from a male donor with ankylosing spondylitis or in good health (not recorded which). CDR3 residues: CASSFGLAGAREQYF. The CDR3 DNA reads TGTGCCAGCAGCTTCGGACTAGCGGGAGCAAGAGAGCAGTACTTC.